This T cell receptor beta chain came from a study of beta chain features in type 1 diabetes. Expressed TCRB transcripts were sequenced because the isolated RNA had all been reverse transcribed beforehand. Using immunoSEQ multiplex PCR, the repertoire was profiled, and TCRdb retains in-frame clones only, with some absent. The profile shows about 350,000 clones, 15% to 20% of them singletons. Germline assignment: CDR1 SGHRS and CDR2 YFSETQ. The ends lost 7 bases at V and 5 bases at J; junction bases unmatched: 13. CDR3 length: 15 amino acids. The TCR originated in a woman under 30 in good health. The rearrangement joins TRBV5-1 to TRBJ2-5, with TRBD2 matching over 8 bases. Source material: naive CD4+ T cells from blood. CDR3 nucleotides: TGCGCCAGCGCCGCCTCCGGGACTAGATCCGAGACCCAGTACTTC. It translates to CASAASGTRSETQYF.